This T cell receptor (beta chain) was recorded in a study of blood T cell repertoires in COVID-19. On the study more broadly: Material from acute and convalescent COVID-19 was sourced from the United States, Italy and Spain. From T cells, B-cell-depleted T cells, or PBMCs came the material, which was cDNA or gDNA.

Authors' data handling: Reference gene primers were amplified, and this amplification served to estimate nucleated cell counts. Profiling relied on immunoSEQ multiplex PCR, and the TCRdb table lists in-frame clones only, not all of them. The V and J calls and clone size were taken over from that table, and D and trimming were inferred from the DNA. The data hold approximately 150,000 clones, with around nine tenths observed a single time. Germline CDR1 reads LGHNA; CDR2 reads YSLEER. This CDR3 region has 14 residues. Germline trimming cut 4 bases from V and 4 bases from J; bases unmatched to any gene: 7.

This TCR was sampled from a human donor in a cohort sampled during active COVID-19. The rearrangement uses TRBV4-3 and TRBJ2-7; 7 bases align to TRBD1. The material sequenced was peripheral blood. CDR3 sequence (DNA): TGCGCCAGCAGCCCGGGGACAGCCCTATACGAGCAGTACTTC. Amino acids: CASSPGTALYEQYF.